Following are 13 T cell receptor beta chains from one sample sequenced in a study of T cell repertoires in cytomegalovirus infection. These receptors are not linked to any known antigen. One entry per CDR3 protein, called by TCRdb with MiXCR from the reads. The table lists roughly 700,000 distinct CDR3 sequences, about 30% of them singletons. The starting material was cultured PBMCs, obtained from culture after CMV antigen stimulation. These receptors were obtained from a human donor in good health (CMV status not recorded). Some clones in this sample may be carry-over from other donors' samples.

This clonotype has just a few counts. The rearrangement uses TRBV7-2 and TRBJ1-2; no clear D. This CDR3 is built from 15 residues. V was shortened by 5 bases and J by 4 bases, with 17 bases between the two germline ends. Germline CDR1 is SGHTA and CDR2 is FQGNSA. CDR3 loop: CASSSNTFAAYGYTF. DNA of the CDR3: TGTGCCAGCAGCAGTAACACGTTCGCGGCCTATGGCTACACCTTC.

This chain links TRBV20-1 with TRBJ1-4; unclear D gene. Trimming left V 3 bases short and J 4 bases short, with 12 bases between. Per germline, CDR1 DFQATT and CDR2 SNEGSKA (reference sequence). CDR3 size: 14 residues. CDR3 coding DNA: TGCAGTGCTAGCCCCGCGACTGGTAATGAAAAACTGTTTTTT. Protein: CSASPATGNEKLFF.

This clonotype was seen a handful of times. The rearrangement links TRBV12-3 or TRBV12-4 to TRBJ2-7; D might be TRBD2 (5 bases). This CDR3 has 13 amino acids. V was shortened by 3 bases and J by 6 bases, with 12 bases between the two germline ends. CDR3: CASSFWLASEQYF. CDR3 sequence (DNA): TGTGCCAGCAGTTTTTGGCTAGCTTCCGAGCAGTACTTC.

The genes are TRBV2 and TRBJ1-5, with a possible D match to TRBD1 (5 bases). The CDR3 totals 15 residues. The V gene's germline CDR1 is SNHLY and CDR2 FYNNEI. Trimming took off 0 bases at V and 3 bases at J, with 9 bases between the two ends. CDR3 DNA sequence: TGTGCCAGCAGTGAAGCGCTCAGGGACAATCAGCCCCAGCATTTT. Translated: CASSEALRDNQPQHF. Using reference TRBV2 and TRBJ1-5 for the parts outside the CDR3, the full variable domain is EPEVTQTPSHQVTQMGQEVILRCVPISNHLYFYWYRQILGQKVEFLVSFYNNEISEKSEIFDDQFSVERPDGSNFTLKIRSTKLEDSAMYFCASSEALRDNQPQHFGDGTRLSIL.

This clonotype was observed a handful of times. The CDR3 sequence: CAASRGVGNTQYF. CDR3 sequence (DNA): TGTGCCGCCTCGCGGGGGGTCGGGAATACGCAGTATTTT. The chain recombines TRBV6-5 with TRBJ2-3; 8 nucleotides align to TRBD2. J gave up 7 bases and V 11 bases, and 11 bases lay outside the gene matches. CDR3 size: 13 residues. The V gene's germline CDR1 is MNHEY and CDR2 SVGAGI.

The chain carries TRBV6-6 and TRBJ2-3, with a tentative D call TRBD2 (6 bases). Germline lookup yields CDR1 MNHNY and CDR2 SVGAGI (reference sequence). CDR3 length: 13 amino acids. Trimming took 7 bases from V and 3 from J, leaving 11 bases between them. The DNA of the CDR3 is TGTGCCAGCAACGGGGGTAGAACAGATACGCAGTATTTT. Its protein is CASNGGRTDTQYF.

This clonotype was counted a few times. The chain employs TRBV15 and TRBJ2-5; 9 bases agree with TRBD2. V trimming: 0 bases; J trimming: 5 bases; junction bases outside the gene matches: 13. The CDR3 runs to 18 residues. The V gene's germline CDR1 is LNHNV and CDR2 YYDKDF (reference sequence). In nucleotides, the CDR3 is TGTGCCACCAGCAGAGATAGGATAGCGGGAGTCGGTCTGGAGACCCAGTACTTC. As protein: CATSRDRIAGVGLETQYF.

DNA of the CDR3: TGTGCCAGCAGCCCGAGCGGACAGATCAATCAGCCCCAGCATTTT. Its protein product is CASSPSGQINQPQHF. The J gene is TRBJ1-5, the V gene TRBV7-8, with D possibly matching TRBD1 (6 bases). CDR3 length equals 15 residues. Germline V gives CDR1 SGHVS, CDR2 FQNEAQ. The germline V and J ends were trimmed by 5 bases and 3 bases, with 14 bases remaining between them.

This clonotype was detected a few times. CDR3 residues: CATPLVAANTGELFF. The CDR3 DNA follows: TGTGCCACCCCGCTGGTAGCGGCGAACACCGGGGAGCTGTTTTTT. The chain joins TRBV6-1 to TRBJ2-2, with D maybe TRBD2 (6 bases). V gave up 10 bases and J gave up 0 bases, with 15 bases separating them. The CDR3 totals 15 residues. CDR1 is MNHNS, CDR2 SASEGT, per germline.

There are many counts of this clonotype. V gene TRBV7-8 combines with J gene TRBJ1-1; possibly TRBD1 for D (6 bases). Germline V gene data show CDR1 as SGHVS and CDR2 as FQNEAQ. This CDR3 region has 14 residues. V lost 4 bases, J lost 2 bases, and 11 bases lay in between. The CDR3 DNA follows: TGTGCCAGCAGCTACAGGGTACTAAACACTGAAGCTTTCTTT. It encodes CASSYRVLNTEAFF.

In this sample, this clonotype turned up a few times. For the CDR3, the DNA is TGCGCCAGCAGCTTGAAGTCGCACGAGCAGTACTTC. This gives the protein CASSLKSHEQYF. This chain joins TRBV5-1 and TRBJ2-7; D remains unclear. Trimming took 1 base from V and 5 from J, leaving 7 bases between them. CDR1 is SGHRS and CDR2 is YFSETQ in the germline V gene. The CDR3 loop spans 12 amino acids. Full variable domain (rest looked up from reference TRBV5-1 and TRBJ2-7): KAGVTQTPRYLIKTRGQQVTLSCSPISGHRSVSWYQQTPGQGLQFLFEYFSETQRNKGNFPGRFSGRQFSNSRSEMNVSTLELGDSALYLCASSLKSHEQYFGPGTRLTVT.

This clonotype was observed a handful of times. The CDR3 DNA reads TGTGCCAGCAGCTTGGGCCCGCGAAGGGTCGAATCACCCCTCCACTTT. Its translation: CASSLGPRRVESPLHF. V gene TRBV7-9 combines with J gene TRBJ1-6; D not certain. The V end lost 3 bases, the J end lost 10 bases, and 19 bases lay between the germline ends. CDR1 SEHNR and CDR2 FQNEAQ come from the germline V gene (reference sequence). This CDR3 region has 16 residues.

The gene calls are TRBV6-6 and TRBJ1-6; possible D gene TRBD1, 6 bases. Germline V gene sequence: CDR1 MNHNY, CDR2 SVGAGI (reference sequence). This CDR3 spans 15 amino acids. Trimming took off 2 bases at V and 7 bases at J, with 12 bases between the two ends. CDR3 amino acids: CASSYGRGNNSPLHF. The CDR3 bases are TGTGCCAGCAGTTACGGCAGGGGTAACAATTCACCCCTCCACTTT.